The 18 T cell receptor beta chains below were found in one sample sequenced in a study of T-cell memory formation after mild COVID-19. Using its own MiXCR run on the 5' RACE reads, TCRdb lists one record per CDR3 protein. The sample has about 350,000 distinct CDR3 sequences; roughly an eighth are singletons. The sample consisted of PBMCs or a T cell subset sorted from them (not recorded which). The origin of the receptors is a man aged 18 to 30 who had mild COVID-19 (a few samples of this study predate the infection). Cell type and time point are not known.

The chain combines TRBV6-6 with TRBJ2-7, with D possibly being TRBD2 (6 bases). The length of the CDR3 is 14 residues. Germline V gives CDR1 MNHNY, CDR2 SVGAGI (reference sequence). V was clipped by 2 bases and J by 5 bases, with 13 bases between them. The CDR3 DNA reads TGTGCCAGCAGTTACCAGGAGGGAATGGACGAGCAGTACTTC. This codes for CASSYQEGMDEQYF.

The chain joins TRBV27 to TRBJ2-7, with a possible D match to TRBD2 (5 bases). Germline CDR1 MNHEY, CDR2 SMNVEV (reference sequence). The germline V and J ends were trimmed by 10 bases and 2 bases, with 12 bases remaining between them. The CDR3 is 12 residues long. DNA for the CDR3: TGTGCCACCCGGACTGCAGCCTACGAGCAGTACTTC. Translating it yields CATRTAAYEQYF.

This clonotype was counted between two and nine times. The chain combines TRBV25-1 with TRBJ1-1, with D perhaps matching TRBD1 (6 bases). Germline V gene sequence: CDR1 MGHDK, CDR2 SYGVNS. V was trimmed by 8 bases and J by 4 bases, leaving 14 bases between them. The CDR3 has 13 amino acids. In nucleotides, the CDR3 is TGTGCCAGCCTAAACCCAGGGGCCACTGAAGCTTTCTTT. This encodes CASLNPGATEAFF.

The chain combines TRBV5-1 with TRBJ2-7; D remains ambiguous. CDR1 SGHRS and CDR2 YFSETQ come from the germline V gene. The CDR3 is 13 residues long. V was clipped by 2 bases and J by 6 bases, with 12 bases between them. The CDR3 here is CASSFRQDGEQYF. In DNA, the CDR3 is TGCGCCAGCAGCTTTAGGCAGGACGGCGAGCAGTACTTC.

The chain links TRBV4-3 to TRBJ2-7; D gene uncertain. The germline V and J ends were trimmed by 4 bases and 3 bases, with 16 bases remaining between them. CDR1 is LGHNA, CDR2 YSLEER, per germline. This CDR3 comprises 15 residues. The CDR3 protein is CASSPRWSESYEQYF. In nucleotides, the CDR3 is TGCGCCAGCAGCCCCCGTTGGTCGGAGAGCTACGAGCAGTACTTC.

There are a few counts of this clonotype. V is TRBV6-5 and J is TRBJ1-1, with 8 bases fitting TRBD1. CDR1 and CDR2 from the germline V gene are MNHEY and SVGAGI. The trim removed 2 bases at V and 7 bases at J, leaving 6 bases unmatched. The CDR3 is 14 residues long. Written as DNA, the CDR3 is TGTGCCAGCAGTTACGGGGCAGGGGGCTTTGAAGCTTTCTTT. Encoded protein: CASSYGAGGFEAFF.

For the CDR3, the DNA is TGCAGCGTTGCGGACAGGGGGCAAGAGACCCAGTACTTC. Translation: CSVADRGQETQYF. This chain connects TRBV29-1 to TRBJ2-5, with 10 positions matching TRBD1. From germline, CDR1 is SQVTM and CDR2 ANQGSEA. V was pared by 4 bases and J by 2 bases, with 1 base of the junction left unmatched. The CDR3 is 13 residues long.

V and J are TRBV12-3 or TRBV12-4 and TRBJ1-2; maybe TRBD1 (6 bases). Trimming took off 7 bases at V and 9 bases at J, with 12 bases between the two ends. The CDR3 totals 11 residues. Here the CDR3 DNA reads TGTGCCAGCAACCGGCAGGGGAGCTACACCTTC. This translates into CASNRQGSYTF.

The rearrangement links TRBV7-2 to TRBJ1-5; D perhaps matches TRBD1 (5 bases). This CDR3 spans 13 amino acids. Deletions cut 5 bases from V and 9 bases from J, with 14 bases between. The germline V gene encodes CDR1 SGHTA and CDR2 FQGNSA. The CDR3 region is CASSRTGSGPQHF. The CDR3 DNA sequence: TGTGCCAGCAGCCGAACAGGTAGCGGGCCCCAGCATTTT.

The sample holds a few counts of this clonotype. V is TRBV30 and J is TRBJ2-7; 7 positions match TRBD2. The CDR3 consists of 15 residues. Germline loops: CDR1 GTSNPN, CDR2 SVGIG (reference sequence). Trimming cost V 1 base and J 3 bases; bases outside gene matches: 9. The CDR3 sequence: CAWSGGSGAYYEQYF. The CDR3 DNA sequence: TGTGCCTGGAGTGGGGGCAGCGGGGCCTACTACGAGCAGTACTTC.

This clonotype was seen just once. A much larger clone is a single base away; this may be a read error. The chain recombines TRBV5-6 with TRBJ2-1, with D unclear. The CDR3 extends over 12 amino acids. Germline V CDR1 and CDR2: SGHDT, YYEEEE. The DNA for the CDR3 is TGTGCCAGAAGCTTCTACGTAAATGAGCAGTTCTTC. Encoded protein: CARSFYVNEQFF. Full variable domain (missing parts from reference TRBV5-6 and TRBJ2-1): DAGVTQSPTHLIKTRGQQVTLRCSPKSGHDTVSWYQQALGQGPQFIFQYYEEEERQRGNFPDRFSGHQFPNYSSELNVNALLLGDSALYLCARSFYVNEQFFGPGTRLTVL.

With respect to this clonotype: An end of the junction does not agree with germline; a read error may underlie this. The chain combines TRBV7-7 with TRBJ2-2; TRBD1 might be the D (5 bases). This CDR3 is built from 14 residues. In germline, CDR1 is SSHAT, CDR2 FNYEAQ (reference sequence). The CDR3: CASSSGQDTGELFF. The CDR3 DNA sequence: TGTGCTAGCAGCTCTGGACAAGACACCGGGGAGCTGTTTTTT.

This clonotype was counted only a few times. In DNA, the CDR3 is TGTGCCAGCACCTACCGCCAGGGCGGGGAGCTGTTTTTT. It encodes CASTYRQGGELFF. The chain recombines TRBV2 with TRBJ2-2, with D possibly being TRBD1 (5 bases). Trimming cost V 7 bases and J 7 bases, with 13 bases left between them. Germline CDR1 SNHLY, CDR2 FYNNEI. CDR3 length: 13 residues.

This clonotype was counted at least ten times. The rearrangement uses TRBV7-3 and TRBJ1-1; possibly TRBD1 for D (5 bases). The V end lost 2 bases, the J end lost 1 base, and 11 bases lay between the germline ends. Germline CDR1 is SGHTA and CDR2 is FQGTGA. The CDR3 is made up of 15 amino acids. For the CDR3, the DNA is TGTGCCAGCAGCTTATCGGCGGGGGGGAACACTGAAGCTTTCTTT. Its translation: CASSLSAGGNTEAFF.

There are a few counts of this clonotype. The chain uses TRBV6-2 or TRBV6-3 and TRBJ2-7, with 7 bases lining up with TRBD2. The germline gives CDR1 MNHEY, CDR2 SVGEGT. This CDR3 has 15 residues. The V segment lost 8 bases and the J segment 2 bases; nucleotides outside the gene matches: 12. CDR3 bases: TGTGCCAGCGTACCCGCGGGGGACGCAACCTACGAGCAGTACTTC. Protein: CASVPAGDATYEQYF.

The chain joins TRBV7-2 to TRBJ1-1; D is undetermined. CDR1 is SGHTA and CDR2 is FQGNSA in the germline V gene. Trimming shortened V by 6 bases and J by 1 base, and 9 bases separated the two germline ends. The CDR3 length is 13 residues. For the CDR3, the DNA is TGTGCCAGCAGGGAAATCAAGAACACTGAAGCTTTCTTT. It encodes CASREIKNTEAFF. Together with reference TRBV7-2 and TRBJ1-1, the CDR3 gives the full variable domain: GAGVSQSPSNKVTEKGKDVELRCDPISGHTALYWYRQSLGQGLEFLIYFQGNSAPDKSGLPSDRFSAERTGGSVSTLTIQRTQQEDSAVYLCASREIKNTEAFFGQGTRLTVV.

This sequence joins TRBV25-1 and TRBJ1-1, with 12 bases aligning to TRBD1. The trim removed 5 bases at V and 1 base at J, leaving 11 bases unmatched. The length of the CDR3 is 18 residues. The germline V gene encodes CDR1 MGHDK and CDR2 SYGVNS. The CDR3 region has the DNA TGTGCCAGCAGTAAAACCCCCGGGACAGGGGGCAAGAACACTGAAGCTTTCTTT. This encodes CASSKTPGTGGKNTEAFF.

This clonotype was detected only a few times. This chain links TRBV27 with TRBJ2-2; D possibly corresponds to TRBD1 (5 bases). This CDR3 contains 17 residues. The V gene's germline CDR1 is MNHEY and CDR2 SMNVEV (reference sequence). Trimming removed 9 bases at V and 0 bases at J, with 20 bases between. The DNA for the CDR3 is TGTGCCAGTCGAAGGGGCGCACGGTCCACGAACACCGGGGAGCTGTTTTTT. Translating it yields CASRRGARSTNTGELFF.